These T cell receptor beta chains were read from a single sample in a study of blood T cell repertoires in COVID-19. Using immunoSEQ multiplex PCR, the repertoire was profiled, and TCRdb retains in-frame clones only, with some absent. The repertoire has 150,000 to 200,000 clones, about 89% of them found once; the top ten carry roughly 3.3%. The specimen sequenced was peripheral blood. These receptors all stem from a man aged 65-85 years with acute or convalescent COVID-19. Each CDR3 is given with its conserved first and last residue. Each record gives: J gene, V gene, clone size, D gene, CDR3 DNA, CDR3 protein. A D gene is named only where the DNA matches it firmly. Only part of the rows carry a size: once, few, many, or a class if the clone is expanded.

>TRBJ2-7|TRBV12-3/TRBV12-4|-|-
TGTGCCAGCAGTTTAGGAGCAGGGGAGCAGTACTTC
CASSLGAGEQYF
>TRBJ1-3|TRBV4-2|-|-
TGTGCCAGCAGCATGACAGGAACTGGAAACACCATATATTTT
CASSMTGTGNTIYF
>TRBJ2-7|TRBV11-2|-|TRBD1
TGTGCCAGCAGCGCCCGGGACAGGGGGCTACGGGAGCAGTACTTC
CASSARDRGLREQYF
>TRBJ2-3|TRBV7-8|once|-
TGTGCCAGCAGCTTAGCACTGACCAGGGGGGACACAGATACGCAGTATTTT
CASSLALTRGDTDTQYF
>TRBJ2-6|TRBV5-1|once|TRBD1
TGCGCCAGCAGCTCGACAGGGGGTAACTCTGGGGCCAACGTCCTGACTTTC
CASSSTGGNSGANVLTF
>TRBJ2-2|TRBV18|-|TRBD2
TGTGCCAGCTCTAACTCAGGGACTAGCAACACCGGGGAGCTGTTTTTT
CASSNSGTSNTGELFF
>TRBJ1-5|TRBV11-2|-|-
TGTGCCAGCAGCCACTTAACCAACGGCAATCAGCCCCAGCATTTT
CASSHLTNGNQPQHF
>TRBJ2-7|TRBV3-1/TRBV3-2|-|-
TGTGCCAGCAGCCAGGCTGGGAGCTCCTACGAGCAGTACTTC
CASSQAGSSYEQYF
>TRBJ1-1|TRBV12-3/TRBV12-4|-|-
TGTGCCAGCAGTTTAGGCAGGGGCCCTGGAGCTTTCTTT
CASSLGRGPGAFF
>TRBJ2-5|TRBV5-6|-|TRBD1
TGTGCCAGTGGTGGGGGACAGGGGCAAGAGACCCAGTACTTC
CASGGGQGQETQYF
>TRBJ1-4|TRBV3-1/TRBV3-2|-|-
TGTGCCAGCAGCCCTTCAGACTCTAATGAAAAACTGTTTTTT
CASSPSDSNEKLFF
>TRBJ1-4|TRBV19|once|-
TGTGCCAGTAGTATAAGCGTCCATGAAAAACTGTTTTTT
CASSISVHEKLFF
>TRBJ2-7|TRBV6-5|-|-
TGTGCCAGCAGTTCCGGACAGATCTATATGACCTACGAGCAGTACTTC
CASSSGQIYMTYEQYF
>TRBJ1-1|TRBV10-3|-|-
TGTGCCATCAGTCGGACAGAGAACACTGAAGCTTTCTTT
CAISRTENTEAFF
>TRBJ2-1|TRBV6-5|-|TRBD1
TGTGCCAGCAGTTACTCACCGGGACAGGGAGGCAATGAGCAGTTCTTC
CASSYSPGQGGNEQFF
>TRBJ2-3|TRBV7-3|-|TRBD2
TGTGCCAGCAGCTTAAAAAGCGGGGGAGGCACAGATACGCAGTATTTT
CASSLKSGGGTDTQYF
>TRBJ1-2|TRBV5-1|few|-
TGCGCCAGCAGCTTGCCAGGGGTTTATGGCTACACCTTC
CASSLPGVYGYTF
>TRBJ1-3|TRBV10-3|-|TRBD1
TGTGCCATCAGTGAGGGGACAGGGCCAAGCTCTGGAAACACCATATATTTT
CAISEGTGPSSGNTIYF
>TRBJ2-7|TRBV18|-|TRBD1
TGTGCCAGCTCACCTGGTCGAGACAGGGCTGTTTACGAGCAGTACTTC
CASSPGRDRAVYEQYF
>TRBJ1-2|TRBV18|once|-
TGTGCCAGCTCACCGTTAGGGGGATGGGACGTCCGATATGGCTACACCTTC
CASSPLGGWDVRYGYTF
>TRBJ2-3|TRBV5-1|-|TRBD2
TGCGCCAGCAGTCTTGGAGCGGGAGCGGATACGCAGTATTTT
CASSLGAGADTQYF
>TRBJ1-2|TRBV6-5|-|TRBD1
TGTGCCAGCAGAAGGACAGGGACAGGCTATGGCTACACCTTC
CASRRTGTGYGYTF
>TRBJ1-6|TRBV19|few|-
TGTGCCAGTAACACGGCAGGTATTTTAAATTCACCCCTCCACTTT
CASNTAGILNSPLHF
>TRBJ1-2|TRBV5-5|-|-
TGTGCCAGCAGCTTGGCGGGGTATGGCTACACCTTC
CASSLAGYGYTF
>TRBJ2-1|TRBV5-1|-|-
TGCGCCAGCAGCCCAGCCCTTGTCGGGTCCGTACTAGCCAATGAGCAGTTCTTC
CASSPALVGSVLANEQFF
>TRBJ1-1|TRBV6-2/TRBV6-3|-|-
TGTGCCAGCAGTTACCCCCGGGACTCCGAAAGGGACACTGAAGCTTTCTTT
CASSYPRDSERDTEAFF
>TRBJ2-7|TRBV28|-|TRBD1
TGTGCCAACTCCGGGACAGGGACCTACGAGCAGTACTTC
CANSGTGTYEQYF
>TRBJ2-7|TRBV18|-|TRBD2
TGTGCCAGCTCACCAGCGGTGGGGGGGAAGTACGAGCAGTACTTC
CASSPAVGGKYEQYF
>TRBJ2-7|TRBV28|few|-
TGTGCCAGCAGTTACGGCGGGTACGAGCAGTACTTC
CASSYGGYEQYF
>TRBJ2-2|TRBV6-5|-|TRBD2
TGTGCCAGCGTTGGCGGGAGGGCGTCCGGGGAGCTGTTTTTT
CASVGGRASGELFF
>TRBJ2-7|TRBV7-9|-|-
TGTGCCAGCAGCTCCGAGCAGGCCTTGCAGCAGTACTTC
CASSSEQALQQYF
>TRBJ2-7|TRBV27|-|-
TGTGCGAGTGCACAATCTAGATCATCCTACGAGCAGTACTTC
CASAQSRSSYEQYF
>TRBJ2-7|TRBV28|-|-
TGTGCCAGCAGTTTATATCCCCCTTACGAGCAGTACTTC
CASSLYPPYEQYF
>TRBJ1-1|TRBV5-1|-|-
TGCGCCAGCAGCCTCCGGGGTAACACTGAAGCTTTCTTT
CASSLRGNTEAFF
>TRBJ1-1|TRBV19|-|-
TGTGCCAGTACCCCTTTCGGGAACACTGAAGCTTTCTTT
CASTPFGNTEAFF
>TRBJ2-5|TRBV18|-|TRBD2
TGTGCCAGCTCACCGGGACTAGGACTTCGGGAGACCCAGTACTTC
CASSPGLGLRETQYF
>TRBJ2-5|TRBV7-9|-|TRBD2
TGTGCCAGCAGGCTAGCGGGAGGGCCGGGAGAGACCCAGTACTTC
CASRLAGGPGETQYF
>TRBJ2-1|TRBV9|-|TRBD2
TGTGCCAGCAGCGTAGAGTGGGGAGGGACTACCGCCTACAATGAGCAGTTCTTC
CASSVEWGGTTAYNEQFF
>TRBJ1-5|TRBV7-8|-|TRBD1
TGTGCCAGCAGCTTAGGACGAAACAGGGGAAGGGGGGATCAGCCCCAGCATTTT
CASSLGRNRGRGDQPQHF
>TRBJ2-7|TRBV9|-|-
TGTGCCAGCAGCGAATCCACCGGGGTCTCCTACGAGCAGTACTTC
CASSESTGVSYEQYF
>TRBJ1-5|TRBV4-1|-|-
TGCGCCAGCAGCCAAGGGACGGGGAGGGAGCCCCAGCATTTT
CASSQGTGREPQHF
>TRBJ2-2|TRBV7-2|few|TRBD2
TGTGCCAGCAGCTTGGAGGGACTAGCCCCTCTCAACACCGGGGAGCTGTTTTTT
CASSLEGLAPLNTGELFF